This TCR beta chain was found in a study of blood T cells in healthy people across ages. This CDR3 contains 18 residues. CDR1 and CDR2 from the germline V gene are SQVTM and ANQGSEA. Trimming removed 5 bases at V and 5 bases at J, with 27 bases between. With a J-beta primer mix and a sample-barcoded 5' primer, a second PCR ran roughly 6 to 11 cycles. TCRdb reprocessed the 5' RACE reads with MiXCR, giving one entry per CDR3 protein. The sample yields 1.5 million to 2 million distinct CDR3 sequences, roughly 50% seen once. Source material: blood. The V gene is TRBV29-1, the J gene TRBJ1-4, with no clear D. This TCR derives from a woman aged 35 to 49 in good health. The CDR3 DNA sequence: TGCAGCGTTACCCTTAAGACGGGCGCGAGAGGCCGAAATGAAAAACTGTTTTTT. It is translated as CSVTLKTGARGRNEKLFF.